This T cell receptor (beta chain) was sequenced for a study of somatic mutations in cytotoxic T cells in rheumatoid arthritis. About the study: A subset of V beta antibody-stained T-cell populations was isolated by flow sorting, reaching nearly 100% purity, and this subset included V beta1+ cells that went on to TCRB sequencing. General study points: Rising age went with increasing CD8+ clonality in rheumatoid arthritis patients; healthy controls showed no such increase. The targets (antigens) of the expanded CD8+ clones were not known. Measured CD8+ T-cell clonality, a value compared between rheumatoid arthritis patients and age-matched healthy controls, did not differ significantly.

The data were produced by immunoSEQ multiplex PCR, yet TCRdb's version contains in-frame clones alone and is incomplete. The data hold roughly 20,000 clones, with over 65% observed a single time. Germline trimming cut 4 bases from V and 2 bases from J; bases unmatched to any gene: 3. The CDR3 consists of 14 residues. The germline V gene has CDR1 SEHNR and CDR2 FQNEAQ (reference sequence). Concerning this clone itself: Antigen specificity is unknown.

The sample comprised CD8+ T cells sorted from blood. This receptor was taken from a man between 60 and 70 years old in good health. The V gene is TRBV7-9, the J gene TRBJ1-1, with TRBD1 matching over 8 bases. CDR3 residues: CASSWTGTNTEAFF. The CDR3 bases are TGTGCCAGCAGCTGGACAGGGACTAACACTGAAGCTTTCTTT.